A selection of T cell receptor beta chains follows, all from one sample in a study of T cell responses to AZD1222 COVID-19 vaccine. Repertoires were generated with immunoSEQ multiplex PCR, while TCRdb's copy carries only in-frame clones and drops some. The sample lists about 83,000 clones, about 82% seen once, with about 9.5% in the top ten. Here the sequenced sample was peripheral blood, taken on day 0 of AZD1222 vaccination. Every receptor here comes from an adult in good health. Both conserved end residues are trimmed from each CDR3. A D gene is named only where the DNA matches it firmly.

v_gene,j_gene,d_gene,CDR3aa
TRBV11-3,TRBJ1-6,-,ASSYGGGFNSPLH
TRBV27,TRBJ1-4,-,ASSAIQGYSNEKLF
TRBV7-3,TRBJ1-2,-,ASSLNPGGGYGYT
TRBV14,TRBJ2-5,TRBD2,ASSQGTSAGRRETQY
TRBV18,TRBJ2-7,-,ASSPAAVYEQY
TRBV2,TRBJ1-4,-,ASRYLQGGVGTNEKLF
TRBV4-2,TRBJ2-3,-,ASSQEPGPRGATDTQY
TRBV7-6,TRBJ1-3,-,ASSPGGLRSSGNTIY
TRBV28,TRBJ1-5,-,ASSTPGRLHQPQH
TRBV5-6,TRBJ2-7,-,ASSGGYNTYEQY
TRBV18,TRBJ1-2,TRBD1,ASTRQGQADYGYT
TRBV2,TRBJ2-1,-,ARAGRAGSSYNEQF
TRBV5-5,TRBJ2-3,-,ASSPPGPQTRTDTQY
TRBV13,TRBJ1-3,-,ASSRRSDGNTIY
TRBV10-3,TRBJ1-2,TRBD1,AINGQGKGNGYT
TRBV5-6,TRBJ1-4,-,ASSLRATNEKLF
TRBV19,TRBJ1-5,-,ASGRDQPQH
TRBV5-4,TRBJ2-2,TRBD2,ASSSTPGLATGELF
TRBV27,TRBJ2-7,TRBD2,ASRVREGPYEQY
TRBV11-3,TRBJ2-1,-,ASSLTSNEQF
TRBV11-2,TRBJ2-2,-,ASSTRRAGELF
TRBV9,TRBJ1-2,-,ASSSLQGMDGYT
TRBV7-2,TRBJ1-2,-,ASSPWGHGYT
TRBV9,TRBJ2-7,TRBD1,ASSPGQVRYEQY
TRBV27,TRBJ2-7,-,ASRTHRVIHEQY
TRBV6-5,TRBJ1-5,-,ASSYSGFQPQH
TRBV3-1/TRBV3-2,TRBJ1-2,-,ASSQDTGQRKYGYT
TRBV27,TRBJ1-5,-,ASSRTVLTQEPQH
TRBV6-5,TRBJ2-7,TRBD1,ASSPGTGNYEQY
TRBV5-1,TRBJ1-5,TRBD1,ASSATGSDQPQH
TRBV19,TRBJ2-1,TRBD2,ATTRPRGLAGVKEQF
TRBV27,TRBJ1-1,-,ASSLGLGGTEAF
TRBV20-1,TRBJ1-1,-,SAREVTAF
TRBV12-3/TRBV12-4,TRBJ1-4,-,ASREKLF
TRBV7-2,TRBJ2-3,-,ASSLVAATDTQY
TRBV5-4,TRBJ1-5,-,ASSLQGTSNQPQH
TRBV5-1,TRBJ1-6,-,ASSSGLYNSPLH
TRBV11-2,TRBJ2-7,-,ASSWEGEYEQY
TRBV7-9,TRBJ2-7,-,ASSSSSRYEQY
TRBV7-2,TRBJ1-3,-,ASTDSWNTIY
TRBV24-1,TRBJ2-2,TRBD2,ATSDLWTSGGNTGELF
TRBV19,TRBJ1-5,TRBD1,ASRHRGIGVSNQPQH
TRBV6-2/TRBV6-3,TRBJ2-7,-,ASSPRVDGYEQY
TRBV12-3/TRBV12-4,TRBJ1-2,-,ASNNERSDVFS
TRBV10-3,TRBJ1-1,TRBD1,AISRDRETEAF
TRBV25-1,TRBJ2-1,-,ATSKSSENNEQF
TRBV6-5,TRBJ1-1,-,ASIAGVTEAF
TRBV9,TRBJ1-1,-,ASSHGGNTEAF
TRBV19,TRBJ1-4,-,ASRDDAIREKLF
TRBV4-1,TRBJ1-2,-,ASSQEGRGRRYT
TRBV4-1,TRBJ1-5,-,ASSQVLLRQPRQPQH
TRBV30,TRBJ1-2,TRBD1,AWKGGRGNYGYT
TRBV7-2,TRBJ1-5,TRBD1,ASSLAPGFGTGVGQPQH
TRBV30,TRBJ1-3,-,AWGQSSGNTIY
TRBV18,TRBJ1-2,-,ASSSESDGFGGYT
TRBV6-2/TRBV6-3,TRBJ2-3,-,ASSYRAPVTDTQY
TRBV29-1,TRBJ1-2,-,SVEEVQGGVGGYT
TRBV30,TRBJ1-2,-,AWEDSDGVYGYT
TRBV3-1/TRBV3-2,TRBJ2-7,TRBD1,ASNCPPQGVPYEQY